This T cell receptor beta chain originates from a study of blood T cell repertoires in COVID-19. Looking at the study overall: COVID-19 samples from acute and convalescent phases originated in the United States, Italy and Spain. Nucleic acid was either cDNA or gDNA, and it came from T cells, B-cell-depleted T cells, or PBMCs.

Original analysis: Estimation of nucleated cell counts was performed using reference gene primer amplification. Here immunoSEQ multiplex PCR was the method, and the copy in TCRdb shows in-frame clones only, minus some. V and J calls and clone size are copied from that table; D and trimming were computed from the DNA. The sample contains about 99,000 clones, about 90% of which appear only once. The ends were cut back, 1 base at V and 0 bases at J, with 14 bases in the middle. The germline gives CDR1 SGHKS, CDR2 YYEKEE (reference sequence). The CDR3 contains 17 residues. This chain joins TRBV5-5 and TRBJ1-3; no firm D call. This clonotype was obtained from a woman aged 55-69 years with acute or convalescent COVID-19. The sequencing input was peripheral blood. This chain's CDR3 is CASSLRAGGLSGNTIYF. The CDR3 nucleotides are TGTGCCAGCAGCTTGCGGGCAGGAGGTCTCTCTGGAAACACCATATATTTT.